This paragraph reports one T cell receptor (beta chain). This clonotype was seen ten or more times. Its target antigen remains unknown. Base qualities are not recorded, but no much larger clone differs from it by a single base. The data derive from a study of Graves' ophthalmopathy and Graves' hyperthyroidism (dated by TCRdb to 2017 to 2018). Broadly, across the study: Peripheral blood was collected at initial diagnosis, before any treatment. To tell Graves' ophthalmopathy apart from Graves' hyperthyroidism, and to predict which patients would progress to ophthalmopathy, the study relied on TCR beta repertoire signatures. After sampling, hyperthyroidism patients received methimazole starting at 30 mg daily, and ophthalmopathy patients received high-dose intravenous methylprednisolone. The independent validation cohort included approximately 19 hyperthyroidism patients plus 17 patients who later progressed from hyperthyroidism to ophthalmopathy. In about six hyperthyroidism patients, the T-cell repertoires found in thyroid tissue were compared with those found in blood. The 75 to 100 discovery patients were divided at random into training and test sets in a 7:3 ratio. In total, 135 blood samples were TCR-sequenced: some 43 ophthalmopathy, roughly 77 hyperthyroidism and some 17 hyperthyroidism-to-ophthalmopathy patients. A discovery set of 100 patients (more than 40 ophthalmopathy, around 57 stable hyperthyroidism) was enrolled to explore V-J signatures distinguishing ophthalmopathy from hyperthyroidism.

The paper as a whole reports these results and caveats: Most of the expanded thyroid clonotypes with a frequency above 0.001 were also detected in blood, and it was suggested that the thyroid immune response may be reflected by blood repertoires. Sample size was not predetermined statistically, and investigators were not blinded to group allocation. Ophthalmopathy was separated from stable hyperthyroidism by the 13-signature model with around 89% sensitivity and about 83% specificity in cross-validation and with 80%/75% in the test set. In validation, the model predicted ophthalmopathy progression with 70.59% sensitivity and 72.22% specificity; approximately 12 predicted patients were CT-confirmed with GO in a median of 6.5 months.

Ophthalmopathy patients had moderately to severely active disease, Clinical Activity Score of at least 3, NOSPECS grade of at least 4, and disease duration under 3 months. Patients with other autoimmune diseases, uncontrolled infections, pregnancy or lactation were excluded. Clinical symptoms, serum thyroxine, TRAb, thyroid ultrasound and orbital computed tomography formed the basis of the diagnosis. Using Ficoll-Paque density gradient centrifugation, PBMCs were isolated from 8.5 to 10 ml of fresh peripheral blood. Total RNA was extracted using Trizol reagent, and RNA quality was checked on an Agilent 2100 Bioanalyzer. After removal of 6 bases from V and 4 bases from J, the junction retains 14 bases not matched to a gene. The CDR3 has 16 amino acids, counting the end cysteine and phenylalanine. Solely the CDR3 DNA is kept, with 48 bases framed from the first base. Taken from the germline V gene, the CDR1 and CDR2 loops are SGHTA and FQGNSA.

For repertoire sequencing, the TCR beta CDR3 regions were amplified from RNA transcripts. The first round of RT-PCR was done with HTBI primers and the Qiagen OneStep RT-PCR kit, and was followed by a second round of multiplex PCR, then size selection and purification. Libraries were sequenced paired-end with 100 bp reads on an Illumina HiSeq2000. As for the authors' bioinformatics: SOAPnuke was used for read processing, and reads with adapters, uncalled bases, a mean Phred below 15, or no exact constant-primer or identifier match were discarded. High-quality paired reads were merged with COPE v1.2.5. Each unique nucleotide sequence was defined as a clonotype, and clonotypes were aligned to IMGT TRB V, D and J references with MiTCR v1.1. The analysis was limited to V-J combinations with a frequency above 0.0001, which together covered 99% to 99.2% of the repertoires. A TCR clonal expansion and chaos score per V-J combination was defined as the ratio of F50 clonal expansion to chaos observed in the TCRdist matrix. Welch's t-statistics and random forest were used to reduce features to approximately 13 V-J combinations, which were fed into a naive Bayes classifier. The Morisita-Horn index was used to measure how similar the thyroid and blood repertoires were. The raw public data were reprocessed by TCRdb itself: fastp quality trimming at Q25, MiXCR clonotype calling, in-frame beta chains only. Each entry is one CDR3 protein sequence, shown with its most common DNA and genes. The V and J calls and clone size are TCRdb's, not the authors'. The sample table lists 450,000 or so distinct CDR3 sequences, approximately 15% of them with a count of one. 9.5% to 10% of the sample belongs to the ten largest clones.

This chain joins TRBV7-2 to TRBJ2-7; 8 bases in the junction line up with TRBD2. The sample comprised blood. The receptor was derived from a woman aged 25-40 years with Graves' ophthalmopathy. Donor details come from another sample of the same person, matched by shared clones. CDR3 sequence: CASSPRAPGGRYEQYF. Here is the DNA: TGTGCCAGCAGTCCCAGAGCACCGGGGGGGCGTTACGAGCAGTACTTC.